This record looks at one T cell receptor (beta chain) sequence and its context. As yet, its antigen is unknown. Preparation of TCR beta libraries was done by quantitative 5'-RACE with molecular barcodes. TCRdb reprocessed the 5' RACE reads via MiXCR and lists one record per CDR3 protein. The sample lists some 270,000 distinct CDR3 sequences, under 20% seen once, with around 30% in the top ten. This CDR3 has 15 amino acids. With V trimmed by 3 bases and J by 8 bases, 9 bases remained unmatched. CDR1 and CDR2 from the germline V gene are SGHKS and YYEKEE (reference sequence). This record belongs to a study of CD8 T cells in ankylosing spondylitis. Study conclusions and caveats: Made up of eight highly homologous variants, a TCR beta motif appeared characteristic of ankylosing spondylitis blood.

The TCR originated in a male donor with ankylosing spondylitis or in good health (not recorded which). The specimen was blood, either unsorted or a sorted T cell fraction (not recorded which). V and J are TRBV5-5 and TRBJ2-1, with 9 positions matching TRBD1. CDR3 residues: CASSSKGDRDHEQFF. The CDR3 DNA sequence: TGTGCCAGCAGCTCTAAGGGGGACAGGGATCATGAGCAGTTCTTC.